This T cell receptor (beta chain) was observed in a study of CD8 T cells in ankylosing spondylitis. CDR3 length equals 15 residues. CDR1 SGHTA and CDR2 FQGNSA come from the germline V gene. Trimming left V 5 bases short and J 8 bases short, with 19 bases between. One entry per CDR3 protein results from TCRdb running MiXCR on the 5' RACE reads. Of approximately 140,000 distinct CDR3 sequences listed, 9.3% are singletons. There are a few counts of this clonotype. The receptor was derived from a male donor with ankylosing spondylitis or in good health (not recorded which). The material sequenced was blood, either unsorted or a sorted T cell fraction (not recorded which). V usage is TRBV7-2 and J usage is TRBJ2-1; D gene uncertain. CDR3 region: CASSLVGVQHDEQFF. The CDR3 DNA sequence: TGTGCCAGCAGCCTAGTTGGGGTTCAACATGATGAGCAGTTCTTC.